These 2 T cell receptor beta chains share one sample of origin, sequenced in a study of long-term antiretroviral therapy in people with HIV. The assay used was immunoSEQ (version v3.0), run at survey level. Clones were sequenced by immunoSEQ multiplex PCR, and TCRdb holds only the in-frame ones, with some missing. The data hold over 15,000 clones, with about 80% observed a single time. The sample in question was unsorted PBMCs, obtained 0.2 years after starting antiretroviral therapy. The receptors originated from a woman aged 40 to 49 with HIV.

The V call is TRBV6-6, the J call TRBJ2-4, with a weak D call TRBD1 (5 bases). Germline V gene sequence: CDR1 MNHNY, CDR2 SVGAGI (reference sequence). V was shortened by 0 bases and J by 0 bases, with 6 bases between the two germline ends. The CDR3 totals 15 residues. DNA for the CDR3: TGTGCCAGCAGTTACTCAGGGGAAGCCAAAAACATTCAGTACTTC. Amino acid sequence: CASSYSGEAKNIQYF.

The chain is built from TRBV9 and TRBJ2-5, with 11 bases fitting TRBD1. The length of the CDR3 is 18 residues. The germline gives CDR1 SGDLS, CDR2 YYNGEE. The V and J ends lost 4 bases and 5 bases, in that order; junction bases with no gene match: 16. The chain's CDR3 is CASSYNLPGQGGRETQYF. The CDR3 DNA reads TGTGCCAGCAGCTACAACTTACCGGGACAGGGGGGGAGGGAGACCCAGTACTTC.